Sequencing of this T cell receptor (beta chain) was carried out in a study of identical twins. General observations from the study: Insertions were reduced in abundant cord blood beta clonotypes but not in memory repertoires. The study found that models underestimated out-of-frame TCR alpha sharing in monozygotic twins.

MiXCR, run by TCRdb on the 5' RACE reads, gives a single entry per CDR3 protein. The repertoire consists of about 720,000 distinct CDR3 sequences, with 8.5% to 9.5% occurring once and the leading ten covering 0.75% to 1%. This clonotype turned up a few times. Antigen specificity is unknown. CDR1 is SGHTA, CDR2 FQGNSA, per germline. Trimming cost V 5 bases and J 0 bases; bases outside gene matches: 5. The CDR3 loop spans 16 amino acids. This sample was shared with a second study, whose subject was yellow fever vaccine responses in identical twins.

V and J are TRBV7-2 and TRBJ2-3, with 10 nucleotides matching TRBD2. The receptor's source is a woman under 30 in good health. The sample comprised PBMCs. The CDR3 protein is CASSDATSGSTDTQYF. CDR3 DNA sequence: TGTGCCAGCAGCGACGCGACTAGCGGGAGCACAGATACGCAGTATTTT. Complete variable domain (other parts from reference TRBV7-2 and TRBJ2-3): GAGVSQSPSNKVTEKGKDVELRCDPISGHTALYWYRQSLGQGLEFLIYFQGNSAPDKSGLPSDRFSAERTGGSVSTLTIQRTQQEDSAVYLCASSDATSGSTDTQYFGPGTRLTVL.